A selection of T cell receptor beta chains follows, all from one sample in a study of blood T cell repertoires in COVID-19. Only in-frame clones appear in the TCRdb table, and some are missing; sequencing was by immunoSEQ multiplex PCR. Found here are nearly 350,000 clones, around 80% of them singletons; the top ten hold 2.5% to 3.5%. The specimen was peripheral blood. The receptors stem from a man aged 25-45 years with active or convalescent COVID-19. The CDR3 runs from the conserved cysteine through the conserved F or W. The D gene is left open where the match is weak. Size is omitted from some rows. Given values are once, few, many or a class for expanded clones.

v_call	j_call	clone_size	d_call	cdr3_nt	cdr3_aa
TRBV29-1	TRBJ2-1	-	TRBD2	TGCAGCGTTGAAGGGACCCGGGACTACAACAATGAGCAGTTCTTC	CSVEGTRDYNNEQFF
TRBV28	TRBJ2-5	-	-	TGTGCCAGCAGTTCCCGCGGGGTGGCGAGTTGGGAGACCCAGTACTTC	CASSSRGVASWETQYF
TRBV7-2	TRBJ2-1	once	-	TGTGCCAGCCTCTCGACAGGACGCCCACCCAGGGCGGTCTTC	CASLSTGRPPRAVF
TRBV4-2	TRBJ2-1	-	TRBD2	TGTGCCAGCAGCCACCTTCTAGCGGGGGGGGGCCATGAGCAGTTCTTC	CASSHLLAGGGHEQFF
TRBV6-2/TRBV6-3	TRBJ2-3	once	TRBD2	TGTGCCAGCAGCAGTAGCGGGTCTGTCACAGATACGCAGTATTTT	CASSSSGSVTDTQYF
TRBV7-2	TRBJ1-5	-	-	TGTGCCAGCAGCTTTCAGGGCGGGGAGCCCCAGCATTTT	CASSFQGGEPQHF
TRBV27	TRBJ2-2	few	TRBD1	TGTGCCAGCCGGGACAGGGGGTACACCGGGGAGCTGTTTTTT	CASRDRGYTGELFF
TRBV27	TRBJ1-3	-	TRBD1	TGTGCCAGCAATGAGAAGGGGGCCTCTGGAAACACCATATATTTT	CASNEKGASGNTIYF
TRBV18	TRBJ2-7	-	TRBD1	TGTGCCAGCTCACCCGACAGGGGGCACGAGCAGTACTTC	CASSPDRGHEQYF
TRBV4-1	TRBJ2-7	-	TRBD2	TGCGCCAGCAGCCAAGCCGGGAGGGCGAGAGGCGAGCAGTACTTC	CASSQAGRARGEQYF
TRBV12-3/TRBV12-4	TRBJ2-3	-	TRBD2	TGTGCCAGCAGTTTAGCGCGGGGGGATACGCAGTATTTT	CASSLARGDTQYF
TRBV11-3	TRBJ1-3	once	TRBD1	TGTGCCAGCAGTAATACAGGGGCAAACACCATATATTTT	CASSNTGANTIYF
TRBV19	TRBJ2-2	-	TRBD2	TGTGCCAGTACCCTGGTGACTAGCGGGAACACCGGGGAGCTGTTTTTT	CASTLVTSGNTGELFF
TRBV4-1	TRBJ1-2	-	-	TGCGCCAGCAGCCAAACAGGAGGGCAGAACTATGGCTACACCTTC	CASSQTGGQNYGYTF
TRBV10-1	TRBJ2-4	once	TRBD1	TGCGCCAGCAGTGTAAGGGGGCGCGTTGTATGGTGGAAAAACATTCAGTACTTC	CASSVRGRVVWWKNIQYF
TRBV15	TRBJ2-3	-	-	TGTGCCACCAGCAGAGAAAGACTCTCCCGCACAGATACGCAGTATTTT	CATSRERLSRTDTQYF
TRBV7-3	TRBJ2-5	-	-	TGTGCCAGCAGCTTTAGCCCGTTGGAGACCCAGTACTTC	CASSFSPLETQYF
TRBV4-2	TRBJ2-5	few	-	TGTGCCAGCAGCCAAGAGGACCCTAGCTGGCAAGAGACCCAGTACTTC	CASSQEDPSWQETQYF
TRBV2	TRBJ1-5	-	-	TGTGCCAGCAGCACAGGGTTGGGGCAGCCCCAGCATTTT	CASSTGLGQPQHF
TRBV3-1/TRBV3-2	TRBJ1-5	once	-	TGTGCCAGCAGCCATCTCCCCCAGGTCGCAGATCCTAGCAATCAGCCCCAGCATTTT	CASSHLPQVADPSNQPQHF
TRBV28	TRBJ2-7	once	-	TGTGCCAGCAGTCGCTCCTACGAGCAGTACTTC	CASSRSYEQYF
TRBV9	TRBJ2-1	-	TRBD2	TGTGCCAGCAGCGTAGGTACTAGCGAATACAATGAGCAGTTCTTC	CASSVGTSEYNEQFF
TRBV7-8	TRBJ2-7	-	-	TGTGCCAGCAGCCCCAGTCGGGTTGGCGCCTACGAGCAGTACTTC	CASSPSRVGAYEQYF
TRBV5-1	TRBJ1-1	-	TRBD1	TGCGCCAGCAGCTCGGGAGGGACAGGGGAGGTAGGAACTGAAGCTTTCTTT	CASSSGGTGEVGTEAFF
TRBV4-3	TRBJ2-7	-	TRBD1	TGCGCCAGCAGCCGTTCCCGGACAGGGGGGATAAGCTACGAGCAGTACTTC	CASSRSRTGGISYEQYF
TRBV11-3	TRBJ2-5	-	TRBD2	TGTGCCAGCAGCCCAGGGGTTGGAGCTAGCGGGGGTGAGACCCAGTACTTC	CASSPGVGASGGETQYF
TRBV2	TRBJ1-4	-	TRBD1	TGTGCCAGCAGTGAATTGGGGACAGTTAATGAAAAACTGTTTTTT	CASSELGTVNEKLFF
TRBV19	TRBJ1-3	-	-	TGTGCCAGTAGTTCCTCCCGAAACACCATATATTTT	CASSSSRNTIYF
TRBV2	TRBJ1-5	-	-	TGTGGCAGCAGGGGAAGGAGGGGCATGGGCGGCAATCAGCCCCAGCATTTT	CGSRGRRGMGGNQPQHF
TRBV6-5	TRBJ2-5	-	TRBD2	TGTGCCAGCAAGAGAAGCGGGAGAGAGACCCAGTACTTC	CASKRSGRETQYF
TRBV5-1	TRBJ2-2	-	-	TGCGCCAGCAGCTTGCTCGGGGAAGAGGGGGAGCTGTTTTTT	CASSLLGEEGELFF
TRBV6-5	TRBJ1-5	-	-	TGTGCCAGCAGTAACAACGAGGGACAGCCCCAGCATTTT	CASSNNEGQPQHF
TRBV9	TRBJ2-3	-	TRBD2	TGTGCCAGCAGCGTTGGTAGCGGGGGGCGGAATACGCAGTATTTT	CASSVGSGGRNTQYF
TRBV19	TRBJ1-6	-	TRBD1	TGTGCCACGAAAGGACAGGGGGCCAGCTATAATTCACCCCTCCACTTT	CATKGQGASYNSPLHF
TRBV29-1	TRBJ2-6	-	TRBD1	TGCAGCGTTAGGGGGGGACAGGGCATCTCTGGGGCCAACGTCCTGACTTTC	CSVRGGQGISGANVLTF
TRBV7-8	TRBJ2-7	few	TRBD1	TGTGCCAGCAGCTTAGGGACAGGGAACTACGAGCAGTACTTC	CASSLGTGNYEQYF
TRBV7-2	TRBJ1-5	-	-	TGTGCCAGCAGCCCGCAAACAGGGTCGGGCCAGCCCCAGCATTTT	CASSPQTGSGQPQHF
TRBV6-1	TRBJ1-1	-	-	TGTGCCAGCAGTGCGGGACTCCTTTACGGGAACACTGAAGCTTTCTTT	CASSAGLLYGNTEAFF
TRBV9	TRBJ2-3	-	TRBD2	TGTGCCAGCAGCCCCGTAGCGGGGGAGGCGACAGATACGCAGTATTTT	CASSPVAGEATDTQYF
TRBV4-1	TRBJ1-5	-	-	TGCGCCAGCAGCCAAGATAGCCGACAGGGCAATCAGCCCCAGCATTTT	CASSQDSRQGNQPQHF
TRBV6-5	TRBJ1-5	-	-	TGTGCCAGCAGTTGGGCGGGATTTAGCAATCAGCCCCAGCATTTT	CASSWAGFSNQPQHF
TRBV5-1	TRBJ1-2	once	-	TGCGCCAGCAGCTTACACGGGGACTCATATGGCTACACCTTC	CASSLHGDSYGYTF
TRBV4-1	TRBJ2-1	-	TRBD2	TGCGCCAGCAGCCACAGCGGGAGGTCTAGCTCCTACAATGAGCAGTTCTTC	CASSHSGRSSSYNEQFF
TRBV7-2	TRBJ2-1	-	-	TGTGCCAGCAGGTTAGGAGGTGGGGGCGGCAATGAGCAGTTCTTC	CASRLGGGGGNEQFF
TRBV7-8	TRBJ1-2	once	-	TGTGCCAGCAGCTTGTCCAGATCCAACTATGGCTACACCTTC	CASSLSRSNYGYTF
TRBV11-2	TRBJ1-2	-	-	TGTGCCAGCAGCTTAGTCGGGGGAGGCTATGGCTACACCTTC	CASSLVGGGYGYTF
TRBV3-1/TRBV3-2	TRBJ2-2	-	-	TGTGCCAGCAGCCAAGTACTAGCAGGCGGGGAGCTGTTTTTT	CASSQVLAGGELFF
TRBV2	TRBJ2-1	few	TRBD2	TGTGCCAGCATTCGGCGGGAGGAGGCTGAGCAGTTCTTC	CASIRREEAEQFF
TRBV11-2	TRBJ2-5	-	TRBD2	TGTGCCAGCAGCCCTCGGACGGGGGGAATGGGGACCCAGTACTTC	CASSPRTGGMGTQYF
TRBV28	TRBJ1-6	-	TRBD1	TGTGCCAGCAGCCGCAGGGGGTGGGCTTATAATTCACCCCTCCACTTT	CASSRRGWAYNSPLHF
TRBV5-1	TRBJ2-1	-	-	TGCGCCAGCAGCTTGGTGGCAGGGGTTAACAATGAGCAGTTCTTC	CASSLVAGVNNEQFF